Below, 32 T cell receptor beta chains from the same sample are listed, as sequenced in a study of shared clonotypes between healthy human individuals. Assay used: immunoSEQ multiplex PCR; TCRdb lists only in-frame clones, some missing. Here the sample spans 110,000 or so clones, 55% to 80% being singletons. The sequenced sample consisted of memory CD8+ T cells sorted from blood. The subset is: CD45RO+ cells pooled with CCR7-negative TemRA cells. These receptors were collected from a woman under 40 in good health.

This rearrangement joins TRBV13 to TRBJ1-2; D is possibly TRBD1 (5 bases). Germline CDR1 and CDR2: PRHDT and FYEKMQ (reference sequence). The length of the CDR3 is 13 residues. Trimming pared 2 bases from V and 3 bases from J, leaving 7 bases between. CDR3 region: CASSLQGDYGYTF. In nucleotides, the CDR3 is TGTGCCAGCAGCTTACAGGGAGACTATGGCTACACCTTC.

The rearrangement uses TRBV18 and TRBJ2-5; TRBD1 is a possible D gene (5 bases). The CDR3 loop spans 13 amino acids. From germline, CDR1 is KGHSH and CDR2 LQKENI. V shed 5 bases and J shed 1 base, with 8 bases lying between them. The CDR3 is CASSSDIQETQYF. The CDR3 region has the DNA TGTGCCAGCTCATCGGACATCCAAGAGACCCAGTACTTC. Filled out from reference TRBV18 and TRBJ2-5, the complete variable domain reads NAGVMQNPRHLVRRRGQEARLRCSPMKGHSHVYWYRQLPEEGLKFMVYLQKENIIDESGMPKERFSAEFPKEGPSILRIQQVVRGDSAAYFCASSSDIQETQYFGPGTRLLVL.

The chain combines TRBV18 with TRBJ1-6; D might be TRBD1 (6 bases). Germline CDR1 and CDR2: KGHSH and LQKENI. The CDR3 is 17 residues long. V lost 6 bases and J lost 1, with 16 bases in between. CDR3 nucleotides: TGTGCCAGCTCCTCCACCCCGGGGACATCCTATAATTCACCCCTCCACTTT. Residues: CASSSTPGTSYNSPLHF.

This chain connects TRBV28 to TRBJ2-7; tentative D call: TRBD2 (6 bases). V dropped 5 bases and J dropped 2 bases, with 13 bases sitting between them. The CDR3 runs to 14 residues. Germline lookup yields CDR1 MDHEN and CDR2 SYDVKM. In nucleotides, the CDR3 is TGTGCCAGCAGTCCCCGGACTATTCCCTACGAGCAGTACTTC. It yields the protein CASSPRTIPYEQYF.

This clone has more than one count but fewer than ten. This chain connects TRBV27 to TRBJ2-7, with 7 nucleotides matching TRBD2. The length of the CDR3 is 17 residues. In germline, CDR1 is MNHEY, CDR2 SMNVEV (reference sequence). V shed 0 bases and J 5 bases; nucleotides not matched to a gene: 13. CDR3 sequence reads: CASSLSGGGVLLDEQYF. The CDR3 region has the DNA TGTGCCAGCAGTTTATCGGGTGGGGGGGTTCTACTGGACGAGCAGTACTTC.

The chain carries TRBV29-1 and TRBJ2-1; D gene unclear. Germline V gives CDR1 SQVTM, CDR2 ANQGSEA. The V gene lost 4 bases and the J gene lost 0 bases, with 10 bases spanning the gap. The CDR3 spans 14 residues. In DNA, the CDR3 is TGCAGCGTTGTTCTAACGAGCTCCTACAATGAGCAGTTCTTC. Residues: CSVVLTSSYNEQFF.

This clone occurred once. The chain recombines TRBV5-6 with TRBJ2-7, with a tentative D call TRBD2 (5 bases). V was trimmed by 4 bases and J by 0 bases, leaving 14 bases between them. This CDR3 has 15 residues. Germline V gene lookup returns CDR1 SGHDT and CDR2 YYEEEE. The CDR3 sequence is CASSMAEGCSYEQYF. CDR3 DNA: TGTGCCAGCAGCATGGCAGAGGGATGCTCCTACGAGCAGTACTTC.

This clone was counted between two and nine times. A much larger clone lies a single base off, so this may be a read error. Other nucleotide sequences in the sample specify the same CDR3. The V gene is TRBV6-1, the J gene TRBJ1-5; perhaps TRBD1 as D (5 bases). CDR3 length: 14 residues. Germline-derived CDR1 and CDR2 are MNHNS and SASEGT. V was pared by 4 bases and J by 2 bases, with 9 bases between. CDR3 coding DNA: TGTGCCAGCAGTGGTGGCAGGGGCAATCAGCCCCAGCATTTT. It translates to CASSGGRGNQPQHF.

The chain joins TRBV18 to TRBJ1-5; D uncertain. The CDR3 loop spans 13 amino acids. Germline CDR1 KGHSH, CDR2 LQKENI. Trimming took off 2 bases at V and 5 bases at J, with 7 bases between the two ends. CDR3: CASSPFEDQPQHF. The DNA of the CDR3 is TGTGCCAGCTCACCATTCGAGGATCAGCCCCAGCATTTT.

The chain recombines TRBV6-4 with TRBJ1-2; perhaps TRBD1 as D (6 bases). CDR3 size: 13 residues. Per germline, CDR1 MRHNA and CDR2 SNTAGT. Trimming shortened V by 8 bases and J by 5 bases, and 15 bases separated the two germline ends. This chain's CDR3 is CASCPRGHYGYTF. In DNA, the CDR3 is TGTGCCAGCTGCCCTCGGGGACATTATGGCTACACCTTC.

The table lists this clone with a few counts. This chain links TRBV25-1 with TRBJ2-7; maybe TRBD1 (6 bases). Trimming cost V 1 base and J 1 base, with 11 bases left between them. Germline lookup yields CDR1 MGHDK and CDR2 SYGVNS. This CDR3 region has 15 residues. CDR3 coding DNA: TGTGCCAGCAGTGAATCCAGGGGTGCGTCCTACGAGCAGTACTTC. Residues: CASSESRGASYEQYF.

This clone was counted at least ten times. The rearrangement uses TRBV6-4 and TRBJ1-3; 8 positions agree with TRBD1. This CDR3 spans 17 amino acids. Germline CDR1 is MRHNA and CDR2 is SNTAGT. V was clipped by 2 bases and J by 2 bases; unmatched bases: 8. The CDR3 loop is CASSDQTGEGPGNTIYF. The DNA of the CDR3 is TGTGCCAGCAGTGACCAGACAGGGGAAGGACCTGGAAACACCATATATTTT.

The gene calls are TRBV6-6 and TRBJ2-7, with 10 bases matching TRBD2. The CDR3 sequence is 15 residues long. After removal of 6 bases from V and 3 bases from J, the junction contained 8 bases not matched to a gene. Germline V gene lookup returns CDR1 MNHNY and CDR2 SVGAGI (reference sequence). The CDR3 DNA reads TGTGCCAGCAGCTCTCGGACTAGCGGACACTACGAGCAGTACTTC. Translating it yields CASSSRTSGHYEQYF.

The V gene is TRBV28, the J gene TRBJ2-2; no clear D. The CDR3 contains 13 residues. Between the trimmed V and J ends, which lost 3 bases and 2 bases, there was a span of 4 bases. Germline values: CDR1 MDHEN, CDR2 SYDVKM. The CDR3 protein is CASSFHNTGELFF. The CDR3 nucleotides are TGTGCCAGCAGTTTCCATAACACCGGGGAGCTGTTTTTT.

V and J are TRBV10-3 and TRBJ2-1, with D uncertain. The length of the CDR3 is 12 residues. V was pared by 2 bases and J by 10 bases, with 9 bases between. CDR1 and CDR2 from the germline V gene are ENHRY and SYGVKD. The CDR3 region has the DNA TGTGCCATCAGTGAGCCTTTGGAGGAGCAGTTCTTC. Its translation is CAISEPLEEQFF.

The chain links TRBV18 to TRBJ2-5; TRBD1 is a possible D gene (6 bases). Judging by the DNA end, TRBJ2-7 fits better; the J call may be wrong. The CDR3 extends over 14 amino acids. The germline V gene has CDR1 KGHSH and CDR2 LQKENI. This CDR3 reads CASSPRTDSYEQYF. The CDR3 region has the DNA TGTGCCAGCTCACCTCGGACAGACTCCTACGAGCAGTACTTC.

The CDR3 region has the DNA TGTGCCAGCAGTTTCCGGCCAGATACGCAGTATTTT. It is translated as CASSFRPDTQYF. The J gene is TRBJ2-3, the V gene TRBV28; D remains ambiguous. The ends were cut back, 3 bases at V and 4 bases at J, with 5 bases in the middle. Germline loops: CDR1 MDHEN, CDR2 SYDVKM. The CDR3 is 12 amino acids.

This chain uses TRBV7-2 with TRBJ2-1, with D hard to call. Looked up from germline, CDR1 is SGHTA and CDR2 is FQGNSA. The ends were cut back, 5 bases at V and 4 bases at J, with 9 bases in the middle. The length of the CDR3 is 13 residues. In nucleotides, the CDR3 is TGTGCCAGCAGCCCACGAGCTTACAATGAGCAGTTCTTC. This gives the protein CASSPRAYNEQFF.

This clone has a handful of counts. This chain uses TRBV5-6 with TRBJ2-7; 9 nucleotides line up with TRBD1. CDR1 and CDR2 from the germline V gene are SGHDT and YYEEEE. The V segment lost 4 bases and the J segment 10 bases; nucleotides outside the gene matches: 9. The CDR3 loop spans 13 amino acids. Here the CDR3 DNA reads TGTGCCAGCAGCCTCGTAGGACAGGGGCGTCAGTACTTC. Residues: CASSLVGQGRQYF.

V and J are TRBV5-1 and TRBJ2-7; 9 bases are a match to TRBD1. The V gene's germline CDR1 is SGHRS and CDR2 YFSETQ. The CDR3 sequence is 17 residues long. J lost 1 base, V lost 4 bases, and 12 bases had no gene match. The CDR3 here is CASSKTRGTGLSYEQYF. DNA for the CDR3: TGCGCCAGCAGCAAGACAAGGGGGACAGGGCTATCCTACGAGCAGTACTTC.

This clone was seen more than once but under ten times. Other DNA variants within this sample encode the same CDR3. The chain is built from TRBV6-4 and TRBJ2-3; no reliable D call. The CDR3 covers 14 residues. Germline V gene lookup returns CDR1 MRHNA and CDR2 SNTAGT. With 2 bases removed from V and 3 bases from J, the gap between germline ends came to 9 bases. The DNA for the CDR3 is TGTGCCAGCAGTGACGGGCTAGGAACAGATACGCAGTATTTT. Translated: CASSDGLGTDTQYF.

The rearrangement joins TRBV28 to TRBJ2-6; D possibly uses TRBD1 or TRBD2 (6 bases each). The V gene's germline CDR1 is MDHEN and CDR2 SYDVKM. This CDR3 has 15 residues. V shed 7 bases and J shed 3 bases, with 13 bases lying between them. This CDR3 reads CASNGGRLGANVLTF. In DNA, the CDR3 is TGTGCCAGCAATGGGGGGCGCCTTGGGGCCAACGTCCTGACTTTC.

This clone was observed at least ten times. J is TRBJ2-3 and V is TRBV10-1; D perhaps matches TRBD1 (6 bases). Trimming pared 5 bases from V and 2 bases from J, leaving 14 bases between. From germline, CDR1 is WNHNN and CDR2 SYGVQD (reference sequence). The length of the CDR3 is 15 residues. The CDR3 region has the DNA TGCGCCAGCAGTCTGGACAGTAGACTCACAGATACGCAGTATTTT. Its translation: CASSLDSRLTDTQYF.

V and J are TRBV28 and TRBJ1-4; D perhaps matches TRBD1 (5 bases). Germline V gives CDR1 MDHEN, CDR2 SYDVKM. The CDR3 is 15 residues long. Deletions cut 5 bases from V and 5 bases from J, with 15 bases between. CDR3 sequence: CASSPGTDTNEKLFF. The CDR3 bases are TGTGCCAGCAGTCCAGGGACGGATACGAATGAAAAACTGTTTTTT.

The chain joins TRBV6-7 to TRBJ2-5, with 7 positions matching TRBD2. TRBV6-7 counts as an open reading frame of uncertain function. V shed 7 bases, J shed 5 bases, and the junction held 10 bases outside the gene matches. The CDR3 sequence is 14 residues long. This CDR3 is CASKMSGNSETQYF. As DNA, the CDR3 is TGTGCCAGCAAGATGAGCGGGAACTCGGAGACCCAGTACTTC.

This chain links TRBV6-4 with TRBJ2-1, with D perhaps TRBD1 or TRBD2 (6 bases each). The CDR3 sequence is 14 residues long. With 4 bases removed from V and 8 bases from J, the gap between germline ends came to 15 bases. Germline V gene sequence: CDR1 MRHNA, CDR2 SNTAGT. As DNA, the CDR3 is TGTGCCAGCAGTGTTATAGCGGAGGGGGATGAGCAGTTCTTC. Its translation is CASSVIAEGDEQFF.

The chain uses TRBV27 and TRBJ2-5; TRBD2 aligns across 8 bases. The assigned J gene may be wrong: the sequence end matches TRBJ2-7 better. The CDR3 runs to 18 residues. The germline gives CDR1 MNHEY, CDR2 SMNVEV (reference sequence). CDR3 sequence reads: CASSLSWLAGPLSYEQYF. The CDR3 nucleotides read TGTGCCAGCAGTTTATCGTGGCTAGCGGGCCCCTTATCCTACGAGCAGTACTTC.

The rearrangement joins TRBV7-7 to TRBJ2-7; 12 bases match TRBD2. V was clipped by 2 bases and J by 5 bases; unmatched bases: 10. The CDR3 runs to 17 residues. The germline CDR1 and CDR2 sequences are SSHAT and FNYEAQ (reference sequence). For the CDR3, the DNA is TGTGCCAGCAGCTTAATTAGTAGACTAGCGGGAGACCACGAGCAGTACTTC. It yields the protein CASSLISRLAGDHEQYF.

This chain uses TRBV19 with TRBJ2-7, with 7 bases that match TRBD2. The junction had 7 bases not matched to a gene; V was cut back by 3 bases and J by 2 bases. The CDR3 is made up of 15 amino acids. Germline CDR1 LNHDA, CDR2 SQIVND (reference sequence). This CDR3 is CASSIPLAETYEQYF. The CDR3 DNA sequence: TGTGCCAGTAGTATTCCGCTAGCGGAGACCTACGAGCAGTACTTC.

This clone has only one observation. This sequence joins TRBV5-1 and TRBJ2-7; 13 nucleotides match TRBD2. The CDR3 covers 14 residues. V trimming: 4 bases; J trimming: 6 bases; junction bases outside the gene matches: 4. Germline values: CDR1 SGHRS, CDR2 YFSETQ. CDR3 sequence (DNA): TGCGCCAGCAGCGCGGGACTAGCGGGATTCGAGCAGTACTTC. Residues: CASSAGLAGFEQYF.

This chain connects TRBV28 to TRBJ2-7; the D call may be TRBD1 or TRBD2 (5 bases each). Germline CDR1 MDHEN, CDR2 SYDVKM. V was shortened by 5 bases and J by 4 bases, with 12 bases between the two germline ends. This CDR3 is built from 13 residues. Here the CDR3 reads CASSPWDRYEQYF. The CDR3 DNA reads TGTGCCAGCAGTCCCTGGGACCGTTACGAGCAGTACTTC.

V usage is TRBV28 and J usage is TRBJ2-7; 7 positions agree with TRBD2. Per germline, CDR1 MDHEN and CDR2 SYDVKM. Unmatched junction bases numbered 16, after V lost 2 bases and J lost 6 bases. The CDR3 length is 17 residues. CDR3 bases: TGTGCCAGCAGTTTAAGATTGGCGGGAGAGTTCGAGTGCGAGCAGTACTTC. This sequence encodes CASSLRLAGEFECEQYF.